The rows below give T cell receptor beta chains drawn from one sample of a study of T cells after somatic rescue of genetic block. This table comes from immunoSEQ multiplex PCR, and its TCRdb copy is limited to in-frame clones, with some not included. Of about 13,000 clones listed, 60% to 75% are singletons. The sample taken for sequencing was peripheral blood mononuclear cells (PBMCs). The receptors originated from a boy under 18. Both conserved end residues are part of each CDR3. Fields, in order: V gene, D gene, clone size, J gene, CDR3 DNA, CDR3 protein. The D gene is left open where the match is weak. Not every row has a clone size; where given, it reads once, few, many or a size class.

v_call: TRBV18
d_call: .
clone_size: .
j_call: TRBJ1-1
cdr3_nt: TGTGCCAGCTCACCTCCGACTTTGCCTGAAGCTTTCTTT
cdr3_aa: CASSPPTLPEAFF

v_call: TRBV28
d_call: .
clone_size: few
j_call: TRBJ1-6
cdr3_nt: TGTGCCAGCAGTTTTGGTTCACCCCTCCACTTT
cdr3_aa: CASSFGSPLHF

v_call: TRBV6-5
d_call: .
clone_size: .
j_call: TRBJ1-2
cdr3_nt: TGTGCCAGCGCTTCGGGGGGGTTTGGCTACACCTTC
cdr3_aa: CASASGGFGYTF

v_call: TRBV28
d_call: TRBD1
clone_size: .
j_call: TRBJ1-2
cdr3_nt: TGTGCCAGCAGAAGATCCGGGACAGGGGGCTTAGGCTACACCTTC
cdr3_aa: CASRRSGTGGLGYTF

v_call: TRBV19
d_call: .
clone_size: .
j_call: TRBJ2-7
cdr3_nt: TGTGCCACACACCCAGGGAGTCCCTACGAGCAGTACTTC
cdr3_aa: CATHPGSPYEQYF

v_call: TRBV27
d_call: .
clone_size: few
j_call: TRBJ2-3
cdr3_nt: TGTGCCAGCAGAACCCGAAGGCGAGGCACAGATACGCAGTATTTT
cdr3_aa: CASRTRRRGTDTQYF

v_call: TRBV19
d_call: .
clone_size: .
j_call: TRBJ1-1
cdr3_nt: TGTGCCAGTAGTATAGATCCCTACTTTTGGAGGGCTAAGGCGACTGAAGCTTTCTTT
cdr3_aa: CASSIDPYFWRAKATEAFF

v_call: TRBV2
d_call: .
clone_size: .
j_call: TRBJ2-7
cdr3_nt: TGTGCCAGCAACCGCGAAAGAGGGAGTCCCTACGAGCAGTACTTC
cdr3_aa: CASNRERGSPYEQYF

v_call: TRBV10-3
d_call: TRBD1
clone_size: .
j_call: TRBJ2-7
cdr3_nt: TGTGCCATCTTGAGGACAGGGACCTACGAGCAGTACTTC
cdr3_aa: CAILRTGTYEQYF

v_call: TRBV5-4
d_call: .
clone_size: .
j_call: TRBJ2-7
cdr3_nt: TGTGCCAGCAGCTTGGCCAGGGCCAACGAGCAGTACTTC
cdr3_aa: CASSLARANEQYF

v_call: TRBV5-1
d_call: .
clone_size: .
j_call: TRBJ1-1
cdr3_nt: TGCGCCAGCAGAAGAGATCAGAACACTGAAGCTTTCTTT
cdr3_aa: CASRRDQNTEAFF

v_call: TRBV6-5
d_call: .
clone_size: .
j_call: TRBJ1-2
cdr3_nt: TGTGCCAGCAGTTACTTAATCGGGCAGCCTACAGGCTACACCTTC
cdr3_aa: CASSYLIGQPTGYTF

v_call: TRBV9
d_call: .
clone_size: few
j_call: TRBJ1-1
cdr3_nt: TGTGCCAGCAGCGTAACGGCAGGGAGGAACACTGAAGCTTTCTTT
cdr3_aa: CASSVTAGRNTEAFF

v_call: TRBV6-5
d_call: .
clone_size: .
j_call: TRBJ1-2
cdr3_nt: TGTGCCAGCAGTACAGGTTCACCATATGGCTACACCTTC
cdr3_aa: CASSTGSPYGYTF

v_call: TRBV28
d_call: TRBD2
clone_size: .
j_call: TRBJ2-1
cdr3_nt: TGTGCCAGCAGCCTGGGACTAGCGGGGGGACTCGCCTCCTACAATGAGCAGTTCTTC
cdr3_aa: CASSLGLAGGLASYNEQFF

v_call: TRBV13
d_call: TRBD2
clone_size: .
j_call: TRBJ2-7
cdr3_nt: TGTGCCAGCAGCTCATGGACTAGCGGGGGGGCCGAGGAGCAGTACTTC
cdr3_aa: CASSSWTSGGAEEQYF

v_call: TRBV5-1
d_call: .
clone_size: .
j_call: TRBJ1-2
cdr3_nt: TGCGCCAGCAGCTTGGACCCGGTTCTCTATGGCTACACCTTC
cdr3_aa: CASSLDPVLYGYTF

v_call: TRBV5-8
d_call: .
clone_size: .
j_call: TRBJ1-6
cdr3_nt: TGTGCCAGCAGCTTAGATTCCCTAATAGGTGTCAGGGATAATTCACCCCTCCACTTT
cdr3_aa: CASSLDSLIGVRDNSPLHF

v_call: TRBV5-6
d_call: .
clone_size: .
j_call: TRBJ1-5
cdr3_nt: TGTGCCAGCAACCTACAGGGAAGGCCGGATCAGCCCCAGCATTTT
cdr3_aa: CASNLQGRPDQPQHF

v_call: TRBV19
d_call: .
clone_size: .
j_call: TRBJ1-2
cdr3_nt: TGTGCCAGTAGTATCGCCAGGAACTATGGCTACACCTTC
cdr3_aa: CASSIARNYGYTF

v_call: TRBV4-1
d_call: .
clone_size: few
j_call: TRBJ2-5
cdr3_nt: TGCGCCAGCAGTCCCCAGGGTTTGGAGACCCAGTACTTC
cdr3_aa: CASSPQGLETQYF

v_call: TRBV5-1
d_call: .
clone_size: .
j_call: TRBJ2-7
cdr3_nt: TGCGCCAGCAGCTTGGCTCCTTCTCTTACGGAGCAGTACTTC
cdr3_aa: CASSLAPSLTEQYF

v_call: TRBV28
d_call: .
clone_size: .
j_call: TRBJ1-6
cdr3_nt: TGTGCCAGCAGTTTAGGGGCGGGCTCTTATAATTCACCCCTCCACTTT
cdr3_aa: CASSLGAGSYNSPLHF

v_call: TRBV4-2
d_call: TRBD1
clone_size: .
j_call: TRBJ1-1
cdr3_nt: TGTGCCAGCAGCCAAAAAACAGGGGGCAGGATAGAAGCTTTCTTT
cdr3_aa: CASSQKTGGRIEAFF

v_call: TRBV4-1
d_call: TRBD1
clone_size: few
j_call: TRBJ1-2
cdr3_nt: TGCGCCAGCAGCCCTACAGGGGACTATGGCTACACCTTC
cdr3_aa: CASSPTGDYGYTF

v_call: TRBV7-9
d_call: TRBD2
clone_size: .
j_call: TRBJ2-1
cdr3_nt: TGTGCCAGCAGCTTCTCGACTAGCCAGCACAATGAGCAGTTCTTC
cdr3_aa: CASSFSTSQHNEQFF

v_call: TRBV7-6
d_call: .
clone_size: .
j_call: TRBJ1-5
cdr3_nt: TGTGCCAGCAGCTCGCGGGCAGGGAATCAGCCCCAGCATTTT
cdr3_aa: CASSSRAGNQPQHF

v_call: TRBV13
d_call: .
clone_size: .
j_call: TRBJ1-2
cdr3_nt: TGTGCCAGCAGCTTTCAGAGCCCGATAGGAGGCTACACCTTC
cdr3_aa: CASSFQSPIGGYTF

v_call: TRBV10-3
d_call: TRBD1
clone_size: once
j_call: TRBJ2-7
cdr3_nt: TGTGCCATCAGTGATCGGCCAGGGGGCGCGGTGGTGGGATACTACGAGCAGTACTTC
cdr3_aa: CAISDRPGGAVVGYYEQYF

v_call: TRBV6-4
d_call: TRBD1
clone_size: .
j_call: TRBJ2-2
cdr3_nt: TGTGCCAGCAAGAGTTTGGGGACAGGGGTCTCCGCGAACACCGGGGAGCTGTTTTTT
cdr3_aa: CASKSLGTGVSANTGELFF

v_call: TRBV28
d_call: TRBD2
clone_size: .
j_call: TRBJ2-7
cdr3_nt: TGTGCCAGCAGTTTGACTAGCGGGGGGACCCCCTACGAGCAGTACTTC
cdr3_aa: CASSLTSGGTPYEQYF

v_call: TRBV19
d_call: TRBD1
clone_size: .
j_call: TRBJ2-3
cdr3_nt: TGTGCCAGTAGTATTATAGCAGGGGGTCTGGATACGCAGTATTTT
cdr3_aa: CASSIIAGGLDTQYF